The subject of this entry is one TCR beta chain. These data belong to a study of Ad26.COV2.S vaccination and SARS-CoV-2 variants. The assay was immunoSEQ multiplex PCR, and TCRdb's table has in-frame clones only and misses some. This table has about 370,000 clones, over 75% appearing once. Indicated treatment: 15 to 20 received Ad26.COV2.S at low or high dose, single or two shots; roughly five received placebo; per-sample allocation not given. On day 63 after the first injection, vaccine and placebo recipients gave samples. The CDR3 has 14 amino acids. CDR1 is MDHEN, CDR2 SYDVKM, per germline. Trimming stripped 6 bases from V and 0 bases from J, with 9 bases between.

The receptor's source is a person aged 18-60 years who received the Ad26.COV2.S COVID-19 vaccine or a placebo. This specimen was peripheral blood, taken in a trial of Ad26.COV2.S vaccine versus placebo. The rearrangement uses TRBV28 and TRBJ1-5; D gene ambiguous. In DNA, the CDR3 is TGTGCCAGCAGCGAGGAGTTTAGCAATCAGCCCCAGCATTTT. Its protein product is CASSEEFSNQPQHF.